This TCR beta chain was profiled in a study of blood T cell repertoires in COVID-19. CDR3 size: 16 residues. V shed 0 bases and J shed 1 base, with 12 bases lying between them. The germline gives CDR1 MNHEY, CDR2 SVGAGI. Before being deemed recovered, Cohort 3 donors had two negative PCRs, clearance, or symptom resolution. Methods used by the authors: Amplified reference gene primers provided the basis for estimating nucleated cell counts. Libraries were prepared by immunoSEQ multiplex PCR; TCRdb keeps only in-frame clonotypes and omits some of them. V, J and clone size are those of that table, while D and trimming were read from the DNA. The data contain about 320,000 clones, roughly nine tenths of them singletons. There are a few counts of this clone.

Sequences were obtained from PBMCs or T cells enriched from blood (not recorded which). The receptor was derived from a woman aged 30 to 39 who had recovered from COVID-19. The chain has TRBV6-5 and TRBJ1-1; D might be TRBD1 (6 bases). As DNA, the CDR3 is TGTGCCAGCAGTTACTCGAGTCCAGGGGCGAACACTGAAGCTTTCTTT. This codes for CASSYSSPGANTEAFF.